Below, 8 T cell receptor beta chains from the same sample are listed, as sequenced in a study of regulatory T cells in long-lasting Graves disease. Investigators prepared the TCR beta libraries by applying iRepertoire HTBI primers and Arm-PCR of CDR3 regions. TCRdb re-analysed the multiplex PCR reads in MiXCR, keeping a single row per CDR3 protein. The sample has 350,000 to 400,000 distinct CDR3 sequences, roughly 16% seen once; the top ten hold roughly 21%. Time point: newly diagnosed GD, antithyroid drugs for less than 3 months. PBMC-derived RNA was used for the TCR library. These data were also reused for a study on T cells in Graves' hyperthyroidism and ophthalmopathy.

The sample here was peripheral blood mononuclear cells (PBMCs), taken at new diagnosis, from a patient treated with antithyroid drugs. Receptors originate from a young woman with Graves disease.

This sequence joins TRBV5-4 and TRBJ2-7; D tentatively reads TRBD1 or TRBD2 (6 bases each). This CDR3 has 14 amino acids. The V end was cut by 3 bases, the J end by 6 bases, with 16 bases between. Germline V gene data show CDR1 as SGHNT and CDR2 as YYREEE (reference sequence). The CDR3 sequence: CASSWGTGAREQYF. The CDR3 nucleotides are TGTGCCAGCAGCTGGGGGACGGGGGCGCGCGAGCAGTACTTC.

This clonotype was counted ten times or more. In nucleotides, the CDR3 is TGCGCCAGCAGCCATGAGGACAGGGTCTCTGGAAACACCATATATTTT. It translates to CASSHEDRVSGNTIYF. V gene TRBV4-1 combines with J gene TRBJ1-3; 8 bases are a match to TRBD1. J gave up 0 bases and V 3 bases, and 4 bases lay outside the gene matches. This CDR3 is built from 16 residues. Germline V CDR1 and CDR2: MGHRA, YSYEKL.

The CDR3 protein is CASTHPEDPGTQYF. The CDR3 DNA reads TGTGCCAGCACTCACCCGGAGGACCCGGGGACCCAGTACTTC. V is TRBV7-9 and J is TRBJ2-5; TRBD2 might be the D (5 bases). CDR1 SEHNR and CDR2 FQNEAQ come from the germline V gene (reference sequence). The ends were cut back, 7 bases at V and 7 bases at J, with 19 bases in the middle. The CDR3 sequence is 14 residues long.

The chain is built from TRBV28 and TRBJ2-1, with D perhaps assigned TRBD1 or TRBD2 (6 bases each). CDR3 length: 18 amino acids. Trimming cost V 2 bases and J 4 bases, with 21 bases left between them. The V gene's germline CDR1 is MDHEN and CDR2 SYDVKM. The CDR3 region has the DNA TGTGCCAGCAGTTTAAGGGGGGCCCTCGCACAACGTTACAATGAGCAGTTCTTC. The encoded protein is CASSLRGALAQRYNEQFF.

V gene TRBV20-1 combines with J gene TRBJ1-5; D is undetermined. In germline, CDR1 is DFQATT, CDR2 SNEGSKA (reference sequence). Trimming cost V 0 bases and J 8 bases, with 11 bases left between them. This CDR3 spans 13 amino acids. The CDR3 bases are TGCAGTGCTAGAGATTTAGGTGGGGAGCCCCAGCATTTT. Its translation is CSARDLGGEPQHF.

The chain employs TRBV28 and TRBJ1-5; D is unclear. V lost 1 base, J lost 6 bases, and 4 bases lay in between. The CDR3 runs 12 residues. Germline values: CDR1 MDHEN, CDR2 SYDVKM. The CDR3 region has the DNA TGTGCCAGCAGTTTATTATCTCAGCCCCAGCATTTT. Translating it yields CASSLLSQPQHF.

This clonotype has more than one count but fewer than ten. The chain carries TRBV6-1 and TRBJ1-2; unclear D gene. This CDR3 contains 12 residues. Between the trimmed V and J ends, which lost 6 bases and 4 bases, there was a span of 9 bases. The V gene's germline CDR1 is MNHNS and CDR2 SASEGT. CDR3 nucleotides: TGTGCCAGCAGGACGGACCTCTATGGCTACACCTTC. This encodes CASRTDLYGYTF.

This clonotype was seen ten or more times. The chain combines TRBV2 with TRBJ2-5; TRBD2 might be the D (7 bases). The germline V gene encodes CDR1 SNHLY and CDR2 FYNNEI. Trimming stripped 6 bases from V and 3 bases from J, with 11 bases between. The CDR3 is made up of 13 amino acids. The CDR3 region is CASSRGAEETQYF. DNA of the CDR3: TGTGCCAGCAGCCGGGGGGCAGAAGAGACCCAGTACTTC.